One sample yielded the 17 T cell receptor beta chains listed below, sequenced in a study of human T cells and chemical hapten exposure. Time point given: patch test 2, 6 weeks after DPC sensitization. Treatment of the sample: therapeutic diphenylcyclopropenone sensitization with weekly scalp DPC. TCRdb reprocessed the RACE reads with MiXCR, giving one entry per CDR3 protein. The sample shows 110,000 or so distinct CDR3 sequences, roughly a tenth of them seen only once. The source material was whole blood, sampled in connection with sensitization to the hapten diphenylcyclopropenone (DPC). These receptors were obtained from a middle-aged woman with alopecia areata. Some clones in this sample may be carry-over from other donors' samples.

This clonotype came up many times. V gene TRBV7-8 combines with J gene TRBJ2-5; possible D gene TRBD1, 5 bases. This CDR3 has 15 amino acids. Germline lookup yields CDR1 SGHVS and CDR2 FQNEAQ. The V and J ends lost 5 bases and 0 bases respectively, with 13 bases between them. CDR3 in amino acids: CASSLRAGYQETQYF. The CDR3 nucleotides are TGTGCCAGCAGCCTCAGGGCCGGGTACCAAGAGACCCAGTACTTC.

This clonotype was found a few times. The chain carries TRBV15 and TRBJ2-3, with 9 nucleotides matching TRBD2. Trimming cost V 0 bases and J 1 base; bases outside gene matches: 2. This CDR3 spans 16 amino acids. Germline CDR1 is LNHNV and CDR2 is YYDKDF (reference sequence). CDR3 in DNA: TGTGCCACCAGCAGAGATCGCGGGGGGGGCACAGATACGCAGTATTTT. Protein: CATSRDRGGGTDTQYF.

The J gene is TRBJ2-5, the V gene TRBV2; 12 nucleotides line up with TRBD2. The CDR3 sequence is 14 residues long. The germline CDR1 and CDR2 sequences are SNHLY and FYNNEI. V shed 6 bases and J 1 base; nucleotides not matched to a gene: 0. CDR3 sequence: CASRGLAGQETQYF. The CDR3, as DNA: TGTGCCAGCAGGGGACTAGCGGGCCAAGAGACCCAGTACTTC.

This clonotype came up a few times. The genes are TRBV7-2 and TRBJ2-7; 7 bases are a match to TRBD1. Germline assignment: CDR1 SGHTA and CDR2 FQGNSA. This CDR3 has 14 residues. V gave up 5 bases and J gave up 2 bases; unmatched junction bases: 6. The CDR3 sequence is CASSPQGFTYEQYF. In DNA form, the CDR3 reads TGTGCCAGCAGCCCACAGGGGTTCACCTACGAGCAGTACTTC.

This rearrangement joins TRBV27 to TRBJ2-1; D ambiguous. V lost 2 bases, J lost 5 bases, and 10 bases lay in between. Germline V gene data show CDR1 as MNHEY and CDR2 as SMNVEV (reference sequence). This CDR3 region has 14 residues. The CDR3 DNA reads as TGTGCCAGCAGTTTACGGCCGCTAGACAATGAGCAGTTCTTC. It is translated as CASSLRPLDNEQFF.

The V and J genes are TRBV15 and TRBJ2-7, with 8 bases that match TRBD2. The germline gives CDR1 LNHNV, CDR2 YYDKDF (reference sequence). V lost 1 base and J lost 5; bases outside the gene matches: 7. The CDR3 extends over 15 amino acids. CDR3 sequence reads: CATSRAASGSHEQYF. The DNA of the CDR3 is TGTGCCACCAGCAGAGCGGCGAGCGGGAGTCACGAGCAGTACTTC.

This clonotype appeared a few times. The chain has TRBV6-5 and TRBJ2-1; possibly TRBD1 or TRBD2 for D (5 bases each). CDR1 MNHEY and CDR2 SVGAGI come from the germline V gene. V gave up 0 bases and J gave up 7 bases, with 7 bases separating them. This CDR3 is built from 13 residues. The CDR3 region has the DNA TGTGCCAGCAGTTACTCGTGGGGGAATGAGCAGTTCTTC. This gives the protein CASSYSWGNEQFF.

The genes are TRBV6-5 and TRBJ2-1; no definite D call. V lost 0 bases to trimming and J lost 4 bases, with 7 bases between them. The CDR3 totals 14 residues. Looked up from germline, CDR1 is MNHEY and CDR2 is SVGAGI. In nucleotides, the CDR3 is TGTGCCAGCAGTTACTCCACGGATTACAATGAGCAGTTCTTC. Translation gives CASSYSTDYNEQFF.

The genes are TRBV7-9 and TRBJ1-2; D unclear. Germline CDR1 is SEHNR and CDR2 is FQNEAQ (reference sequence). The CDR3 loop spans 13 amino acids. Between the trimmed V and J ends, which lost 4 bases and 5 bases, there was a span of 11 bases. The CDR3 nucleotides are TGTGCCAGCAGCTCAACTTCCGAGTATGGCTACACCTTC. This sequence encodes CASSSTSEYGYTF.

This clonotype showed up many times. V and J are TRBV5-4 and TRBJ2-6; possibly TRBD1 for D (7 bases). This CDR3 spans 15 amino acids. Germline CDR1 and CDR2: SGHNT and YYREEE (reference sequence). The V end was cut by 5 bases, the J end by 1 base, with 10 bases between. The CDR3, as DNA: TGTGCCAGCAGTTCAGGGGGGTCTGGGGCCAACGTCCTGACTTTC. Its translation is CASSSGGSGANVLTF. The entire variable domain, with the rest obtained from reference TRBV5-4 and TRBJ2-6, is as follows: ETGVTQSPTHLIKTRGQQVTLRCSSQSGHNTVSWYQQALGQGPQFIFQYYREEENGRGNFPPRFSGLQFPNYSSELNVNALELDDSALYLCASSSGGSGANVLTFGAGSRLTVL.

J is TRBJ2-7 and V is TRBV7-9; unclear D gene. Germline CDR1 is SEHNR and CDR2 is FQNEAQ (reference sequence). This CDR3 is built from 14 residues. V was cut by 1 base and J by 3 bases, with 10 bases left in between. The CDR3 protein is CASSLGSLIYEQYF. CDR3 nucleotides: TGTGCCAGCAGCTTAGGCAGTTTAATCTACGAGCAGTACTTC.

This clonotype has a count of ten or more. The chain couples TRBV20-1 to TRBJ2-3, with D uncertain. Trimming pared 5 bases from V and 5 bases from J, leaving 20 bases between. Germline lookup yields CDR1 DFQATT and CDR2 SNEGSKA (reference sequence). The CDR3 length is 15 residues. CDR3 coding DNA: TGCAGTGCTGCGCCGGGTGGGTCAAGTCAAGATACGCAGTATTTT. This encodes CSAAPGGSSQDTQYF.

This clonotype turned up a few times. This chain joins TRBV7-9 and TRBJ2-3; D unclear. Between the trimmed V and J ends, which lost 0 bases and 6 bases, there was a span of 7 bases. The CDR3 sequence is 13 residues long. Germline CDR1 and CDR2: SEHNR and FQNEAQ (reference sequence). The CDR3 loop reads CASSLALEDTQYF. For the CDR3, the DNA is TGTGCCAGCAGCTTAGCGCTGGAGGATACGCAGTATTTT.

In its sample, this clonotype was seen a few times. The chain links TRBV2 to TRBJ2-1; D remains unclear. The CDR3 has 12 residues. Trimming shortened V by 5 bases and J by 4 bases, and 6 bases separated the two germline ends. The germline V gene encodes CDR1 SNHLY and CDR2 FYNNEI. This CDR3 reads CASSMGYNEQFF. As DNA, the CDR3 is TGTGCCAGCAGTATGGGATACAATGAGCAGTTCTTC.

This clonotype was seen a few times. The V call is TRBV7-9, the J call TRBJ2-5, with D uncertain. Germline V gene sequence: CDR1 SEHNR, CDR2 FQNEAQ (reference sequence). This CDR3 spans 15 amino acids. The ends were cut back, 0 bases at V and 5 bases at J, with 13 bases in the middle. The CDR3 region has the DNA TGTGCCAGCAGCTTAGCGATGGCGGAATGGGAGACCCAGTACTTC. It specifies CASSLAMAEWETQYF.

This clonotype showed up just a few times. The rearrangement uses TRBV11-2 and TRBJ1-6; D not resolved. V shed 1 base and J shed 1 base, with 14 bases lying between them. The CDR3 covers 18 residues. Germline V gene sequence: CDR1 SGHAT, CDR2 FQNNGV. In DNA, the CDR3 is TGTGCCAGCAGCTTAGGTATTGAGGGAGGGTCCTATAATTCACCCCTCCACTTT. Translation: CASSLGIEGGSYNSPLHF. The full variable domain, its missing parts supplied by reference TRBV11-2 and TRBJ1-6, is EAGVAQSPRYKIIEKRQSVAFWCNPISGHATLYWYQQILGQGPKLLIQFQNNGVVDDSQLPKDRFSAERLKGVDSTLKIQPAKLEDSAVYLCASSLGIEGGSYNSPLHFGNGTRLTVT.

The V and J genes are TRBV7-2 and TRBJ2-2; D remains unclear. Deletions cut 2 bases from V and 1 base from J, with 8 bases between. The CDR3 has 15 amino acids. Germline CDR1 reads SGHTA; CDR2 reads FQGNSA. The CDR3 region is CASSLNFGNTGELFF. The CDR3 nucleotides are TGTGCCAGCAGCTTAAATTTCGGGAACACCGGGGAGCTGTTTTTT.